This passage covers 21 T cell receptor beta chains from one sample sequenced in a study of technical replicates of blood from a few donors. TCRdb's table, derived via immunoSEQ multiplex PCR, lists solely in-frame clones and lacks some. The table includes 40,000 to 55,000 clones, 90% to 97% detected once. The source material was T cells isolated from PBMCs. These receptors came from a human donor in good health.

In its sample, this clone was seen once. The chain recombines TRBV19 with TRBJ1-4; 7 nucleotides line up with TRBD1. J lost 0 bases, V lost 5 bases, and 3 bases had no gene match. Germline V gene data show CDR1 as LNHDA and CDR2 as SQIVND (reference sequence). This CDR3 contains 15 residues. As DNA, the CDR3 is TGTGCCAGTAGTTCGACAGGGTCAACTAATGAAAAACTGTTTTTT. Translation: CASSSTGSTNEKLFF.

This chain connects TRBV6-1 to TRBJ1-1; maybe TRBD1 (6 bases). Germline-derived CDR1 and CDR2 are MNHNS and SASEGT. CDR3 size: 14 residues. Trimming left V 6 bases short and J 0 bases short, with 11 bases between. In DNA form, the CDR3 reads TGTGCCAGCAGGGGACATCCCATGAACACTGAAGCTTTCTTT. It codes for CASRGHPMNTEAFF.

The sample holds one count of this clone. CDR3 residues: CASSSTGGGEKLFF. CDR3 coding DNA: TGTGCCAGCAGTAGTACAGGGGGAGGTGAAAAACTGTTTTTT. The chain links TRBV28 to TRBJ1-4; 8 positions match TRBD1. This CDR3 has 14 residues. From germline, CDR1 is MDHEN and CDR2 SYDVKM. J was trimmed by 7 bases and V by 5 bases; bases with no gene match: 6.

The V gene is TRBV28, the J gene TRBJ1-4; D is perhaps TRBD1 (5 bases). V was pared by 2 bases and J by 0 bases, with 13 bases between. CDR1 and CDR2 (germline): MDHEN, SYDVKM. The CDR3 loop spans 17 amino acids. CDR3 protein: CASSLLTEAATNEKLFF. The CDR3 DNA sequence: TGTGCCAGCAGTTTACTGACAGAGGCAGCAACTAATGAAAAACTGTTTTTT.

The chain links TRBV6-6 to TRBJ1-1, with D unclear. The CDR3 contains 11 residues. Per the germline V gene, CDR1 is MNHNY and CDR2 is SVGAGI (reference sequence). Trimming cost V 7 bases and J 6 bases, with 9 bases left between them. This CDR3 reads CASTDNSEAFF. The CDR3 DNA sequence: TGTGCCAGCACCGACAATTCTGAAGCTTTCTTT.

CDR3 coding DNA: TGCAGCGTGGACAGGGGGGGGGAGACCCAGTACTTC. Residues: CSVDRGGETQYF. V and J are TRBV29-1 and TRBJ2-5; 10 bases align to TRBD1. The CDR3 is 12 residues long. Germline CDR1 SQVTM, CDR2 ANQGSEA. The J segment lost 5 bases and the V segment lost 6 bases, leaving 3 bases of the junction unmatched.

V gene TRBV30 combines with J gene TRBJ2-7, with a weak D call TRBD2 (6 bases). This CDR3 has 12 amino acids. CDR1 and CDR2 from the germline V gene are GTSNPN and SVGIG (reference sequence). Trimming took off 5 bases at V and 8 bases at J, with 16 bases between the two ends. This chain's CDR3 is CAWSRDPQKQYF. In DNA form, the CDR3 reads TGTGCCTGGTCGCGGGACCCACAAAAGCAGTACTTC. Full variable domain (remainder filled in from reference TRBV30 and TRBJ2-7): SQTIHQWPATLVQPVGSPLSLECTVEGTSNPNLYWYRQAAGRGLQLLFYSVGIGQISSEVPQNLSASRPQDRQFILSSKKLLLSDSGFYLCAWSRDPQKQYFGPGTRLTVT.

This clone came up once. V gene TRBV7-2 combines with J gene TRBJ2-7; D is unresolved. Trimming removed 3 bases at V and 2 bases at J, with 8 bases between. CDR1 is SGHTA and CDR2 is FQGNSA in the germline V gene. The CDR3 runs 13 residues. The CDR3 sequence is CASSFRRTYEQYF. In nucleotides, the CDR3 is TGTGCCAGCAGCTTCCGCAGGACCTACGAGCAGTACTTC.

V and J are TRBV9 and TRBJ1-1; no clear D. The CDR3 has 15 residues. With 0 bases removed from V and 0 bases from J, the gap between germline ends came to 9 bases. Germline V gene data show CDR1 as SGDLS and CDR2 as YYNGEE. The CDR3 bases are TGTGCCAGCAGCGTAGAATCTATCATGAACACTGAAGCTTTCTTT. Protein sequence: CASSVESIMNTEAFF.

The gene calls are TRBV6-5 and TRBJ1-5, with a tentative D call TRBD1 (6 bases). This CDR3 is 15 amino acids long. The germline CDR1 and CDR2 sequences are MNHEY and SVGAGI. V lost 7 bases and J 3 bases, leaving 16 bases between the germline ends. The CDR3 DNA reads TGTGCCAGCAAGCTACAGGGAAGGGACAATCAGCCCCAGCATTTT. Translation gives CASKLQGRDNQPQHF.

The V and J genes are TRBV30 and TRBJ2-1; a weak D match, TRBD1 (6 bases). Trimming removed 2 bases from V and 6 bases from J, with 8 bases in between. CDR3 size: 12 residues. Germline V gene sequence: CDR1 GTSNPN, CDR2 SVGIG (reference sequence). The CDR3 DNA follows: TGTGCCTGGAGTATAGGGGGCAATGAGCAGTTCTTC. Amino acid sequence: CAWSIGGNEQFF.

The rearrangement joins TRBV9 to TRBJ1-3; maybe TRBD1 (6 bases). Germline V CDR1 and CDR2: SGDLS, YYNGEE. CDR3 length equals 16 residues. V shed 4 bases and J shed 9 bases, with 23 bases lying between them. CDR3 protein: CASSPSGGTMDSTIYF. The CDR3 nucleotides read TGTGCCAGCAGCCCATCGGGGGGGACAATGGACAGCACCATATATTTT.

The rearrangement joins TRBV6-1 to TRBJ2-3; TRBD2 aligns across 8 bases. Per germline, CDR1 MNHNS and CDR2 SASEGT. Trimming removed 4 bases from V and 0 bases from J; junction bases left unmatched: 6. The CDR3 runs to 16 residues. The CDR3: CASSALTSASTDTQYF. CDR3 coding DNA: TGTGCCAGCAGTGCCTTGACTAGCGCTAGCACAGATACGCAGTATTTT.

The V and J genes are TRBV7-9 and TRBJ1-3; weak D call: TRBD1 (5 bases). Trimming removed 1 base at V and 2 bases at J, with 6 bases between. The germline V gene encodes CDR1 SEHNR and CDR2 FQNEAQ (reference sequence). This CDR3 comprises 14 residues. The CDR3 protein is CASSLVGPGNTIYF. For the CDR3, the DNA is TGTGCCAGCAGCTTAGTGGGGCCTGGAAACACCATATATTTT.

The chain carries TRBV29-1 and TRBJ1-1; TRBD1 might be the D (6 bases). The V end lost 7 bases, the J end lost 2 bases, and 17 bases lay between the germline ends. This CDR3 region has 14 residues. Germline loops: CDR1 SQVTM, CDR2 ANQGSEA. Here the CDR3 DNA reads TGCAGCGCAGACATTATACAGGGTAACACTGAAGCTTTCTTT. Its translation is CSADIIQGNTEAFF.

The rearrangement links TRBV19 to TRBJ1-2; D is possibly TRBD1 (6 bases). Trimming removed 5 bases from V and 5 bases from J, with 15 bases in between. The CDR3 runs 14 residues. Germline V gives CDR1 LNHDA, CDR2 SQIVND (reference sequence). CDR3 sequence: CASSSRTEVYGYTF. The CDR3 DNA follows: TGTGCCAGTAGTTCTCGGACAGAGGTTTATGGCTACACCTTC.

The chain is built from TRBV4-1 and TRBJ2-7, with D tentatively TRBD2 (6 bases). CDR3 length equals 17 residues. CDR1 is MGHRA, CDR2 YSYEKL, per germline. V was trimmed by 0 bases and J by 4 bases, leaving 19 bases between them. CDR3 in amino acids: CASSQEGGRPQLYEQYF. The CDR3 DNA reads TGCGCCAGCAGCCAAGAGGGTGGGAGGCCTCAACTTTACGAGCAGTACTTC.

CDR3 residues: CASSKGSKEGWDAGYTF. For the CDR3, the DNA is TGTGCCAGCAGCAAAGGGAGTAAGGAGGGGTGGGATGCGGGCTACACCTTC. The gene calls are TRBV21-1 and TRBJ1-2. TRBV21-1 constitutes a pseudogene. The CDR3 has 17 residues.

The V gene is TRBV27, the J gene TRBJ2-7, with D possibly matching TRBD2 (5 bases). Germline loops: CDR1 MNHEY, CDR2 SMNVEV (reference sequence). The CDR3 totals 16 residues. The V and J ends lost 6 bases and 6 bases respectively, with 24 bases between them. CDR3 nucleotides: TGTGCCAGCAGACGCGACCAACCCGCCGTACTAGGCGAGCAGTACTTC. Residues: CASRRDQPAVLGEQYF.

This rearrangement joins TRBV19 to TRBJ1-5; 8 bases align to TRBD1. J was trimmed by 4 bases and V by 7 bases; bases with no gene match: 12. The CDR3 contains 16 residues. CDR1 LNHDA and CDR2 SQIVND come from the germline V gene (reference sequence). CDR3 DNA: TGTGCCAGTATCACATCAGGGGGCTTATGGAATCAGCCCCAGCATTTT. Translation gives CASITSGGLWNQPQHF.

The chain couples TRBV7-9 to TRBJ2-1; D possibly corresponds to TRBD1 (6 bases). Deletions cut 5 bases from V and 7 bases from J, with 15 bases between. Germline V lookup: CDR1 SEHNR, CDR2 FQNEAQ (reference sequence). The CDR3 is 14 amino acids. The CDR3 DNA sequence: TGTGCCAGCAGCCCGGACAGCACATTAAATGAGCAGTTCTTC. Encoded protein: CASSPDSTLNEQFF. The complete variable domain, with remaining parts taken from reference TRBV7-9 and TRBJ2-1, reads DTGVSQNPRHKITKRGQNVTFRCDPISEHNRLYWYRQTLGQGPEFLTYFQNEAQLEKSRLLSDRFSAERPKGSFSTLEIQRTEQGDSAMYLCASSPDSTLNEQFFGPGTRLTVL.